This is a list of T cell receptor beta chains from one sample in a study of early stage breast cancer tumors. Generated by immunoSEQ multiplex PCR, the TCRdb table keeps only in-frame clones and is missing some. The sample carries 3,500 to 4,500 clones, 65% to 80% recorded once. The sample comprised breast tumor tissue. These receptor sequences come from a person aged 40-50 years with breast cancer. The CDR3 runs from the conserved cysteine through the conserved F or W. The D gene is left open where the match is weak. The listing skips clone size in some rows; elsewhere it reads once, few, many or a size class.

clone_size j_call v_call cdr3_length d_call cdr3_aa cdr3_nt
- TRBJ2-5 TRBV5-1 17 TRBD2 CASSFAALAGGRETQYF TGCGCCAGCAGCTTTGCCGCACTAGCGGGAGGGAGAGAGACCCAGTACTTC
- TRBJ1-4 TRBV19 14 - CASRNWGEGEKLFF TGTGCCAGTAGAAATTGGGGGGAGGGGGAAAAACTGTTTTTT
- TRBJ1-4 TRBV27 16 - CASSFSADRINEKLFF TGTGCCAGCAGTTTTTCAGCCGACAGGATCAATGAAAAACTGTTTTTT
few TRBJ1-2 TRBV7-9 12 - CASSPRPDGYTF TGTGCCAGCAGCCCCCGACCCGATGGCTACACCTTC
- TRBJ2-1 TRBV7-9 13 - CASSLGGVGEQFF TGTGCCAGCAGCTTAGGAGGGGTTGGAGAGCAGTTCTTC
- TRBJ2-3 TRBV7-2 15 - CASSLFLDLTDTQYF TGTGCCAGCAGCTTATTTTTAGACCTCACAGATACGCAGTATTTT
- TRBJ2-7 TRBV7-9 19 - CASSPFKLSLSALVYEQYF TGTGCCAGCAGCCCGTTTAAGCTATCACTGTCCGCCCTAGTATACGAGCAGTACTTC
once TRBJ2-7 TRBV9 13 - CASSEEGLYEQYF TGTGCCAGCAGCGAGGAGGGCTTGTACGAGCAGTACTTC
- TRBJ2-3 TRBV4-2 17 TRBD2 CASSQKRWRESTDTQYF TGTGCCAGCAGCCAAAAAAGGTGGCGGGAGTCCACAGATACGCAGTATTTT
- TRBJ1-2 TRBV21-1 13 - CASSPRTGYGYTF TGTGCCAGCAGCCCACGGACAGGTTATGGCTACACCTTC
few TRBJ2-2 TRBV19 15 TRBD1 CASSIQGANTGELFF TGTGCCAGTAGTATACAGGGGGCGAACACCGGGGAGCTGTTTTTT
- TRBJ2-5 TRBV11-3 15 TRBD2 CASSLDSGYQETQYF TGTGCCAGCAGCTTAGATAGCGGGTACCAAGAGACCCAGTACTTC
- TRBJ2-7 TRBV16 16 - CASSPPPVGMLNEQYF TGTGCCAGCAGCCCCCCCCCGGTCGGGATGTTGAACGAGCAGTACTTC
few TRBJ2-5 TRBV29-1 13 TRBD1 CSAEGGAWETQYF TGCAGCGCAGAAGGGGGCGCATGGGAGACCCAGTACTTC
- TRBJ1-1 TRBV19 13 TRBD1 CASTGQANTEAFF TGTGCCAGTACTGGACAGGCGAACACTGAAGCTTTCTTT
once TRBJ2-3 TRBV5-6 13 TRBD2 CATGTSGTDTQYF TGTGCCACCGGGACTAGCGGAACAGATACGCAGTATTTT
- TRBJ1-5 TRBV15 16 - CATSRGSQVGNQPQHF TGTGCCACCAGCAGAGGGTCACAGGTTGGCAATCAGCCCCAGCATTTT
- TRBJ1-5 TRBV19 15 - CASSIEAGFSQPQHF TGTGCCAGTAGTATAGAGGCGGGGTTTTCTCAGCCCCAGCATTTT
- TRBJ2-1 TRBV1 20 - CTSSQDPQWTHRSSYNEQFF TGCACCAGCAGCCAAGACCCCCAATGGACGCACAGATCCTCCTACAATGAGCAGTTCTTC
- TRBJ2-1 TRBV9 15 TRBD2 CASSVSGVAANEQFF TGTGCCAGCAGCGTGAGCGGGGTGGCAGCGAATGAGCAGTTCTTC
- TRBJ2-3 TRBV27 14 - CASKAPQHSDTQYF TGTGCCAGCAAAGCCCCACAACACTCAGATACGCAGTATTTT
- TRBJ2-1 TRBV4-2 14 - CASSQETGTGEQFF TGTGCCAGCAGCCAAGAAACTGGGACGGGTGAGCAGTTCTTC